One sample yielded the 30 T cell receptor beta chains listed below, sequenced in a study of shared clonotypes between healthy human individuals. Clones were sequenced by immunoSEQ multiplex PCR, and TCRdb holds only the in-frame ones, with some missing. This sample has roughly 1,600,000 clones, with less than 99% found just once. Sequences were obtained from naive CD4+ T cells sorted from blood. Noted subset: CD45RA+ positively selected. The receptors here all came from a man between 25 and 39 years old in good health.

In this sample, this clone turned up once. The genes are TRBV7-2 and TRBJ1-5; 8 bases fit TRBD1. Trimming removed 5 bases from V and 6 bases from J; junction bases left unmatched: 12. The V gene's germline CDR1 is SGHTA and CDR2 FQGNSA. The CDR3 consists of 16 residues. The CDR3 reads CASSISGQGFTQPQHF. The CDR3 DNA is TGTGCCAGCAGCATATCAGGACAGGGATTTACTCAGCCCCAGCATTTT.

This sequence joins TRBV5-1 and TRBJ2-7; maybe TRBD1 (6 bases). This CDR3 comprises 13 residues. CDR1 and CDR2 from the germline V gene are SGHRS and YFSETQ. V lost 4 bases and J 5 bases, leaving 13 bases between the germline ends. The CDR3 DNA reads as TGCGCCAGCAGCCAGACAGGTCGCCACGAGCAGTACTTC. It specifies CASSQTGRHEQYF.

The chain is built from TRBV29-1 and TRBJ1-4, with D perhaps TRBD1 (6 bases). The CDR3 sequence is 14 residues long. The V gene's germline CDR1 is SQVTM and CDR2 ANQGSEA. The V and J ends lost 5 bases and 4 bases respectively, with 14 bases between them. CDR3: CSVRGRIGNEKLFF. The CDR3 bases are TGCAGCGTTCGGGGGCGAATCGGTAATGAAAAACTGTTTTTT.

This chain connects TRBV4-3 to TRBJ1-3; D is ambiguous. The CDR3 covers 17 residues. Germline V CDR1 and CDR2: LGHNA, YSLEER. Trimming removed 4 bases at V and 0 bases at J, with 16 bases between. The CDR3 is CASSRTVGSSSGNTIYF. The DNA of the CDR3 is TGCGCCAGCAGCCGTACGGTCGGGTCTAGCTCTGGAAACACCATATATTTT.

CDR3 in amino acids: CASSLSVDGEQFF. The CDR3 nucleotides read TGTGCCAGCAGCCTCTCAGTCGACGGTGAGCAGTTCTTC. The rearrangement joins TRBV7-9 to TRBJ2-1; D is unclear. CDR3 length: 13 residues. The V gene's germline CDR1 is SEHNR and CDR2 FQNEAQ (reference sequence). V was trimmed by 5 bases and J by 9 bases, leaving 14 bases between them.

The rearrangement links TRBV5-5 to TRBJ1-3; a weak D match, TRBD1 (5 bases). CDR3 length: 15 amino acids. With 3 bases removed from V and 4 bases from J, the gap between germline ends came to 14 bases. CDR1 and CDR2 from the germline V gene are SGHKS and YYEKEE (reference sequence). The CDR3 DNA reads TGTGCCAGCAGCTCGATCGGGGCCTTAGGAAACACCATATATTTT. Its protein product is CASSSIGALGNTIYF.

The chain's CDR3 is CASSLELRVRTDTQYF. DNA for the CDR3: TGTGCCAGCAGCTTAGAGCTCAGGGTGCGTACAGATACGCAGTATTTT. This chain uses TRBV7-9 with TRBJ2-3; perhaps TRBD1 as D (5 bases). V was shortened by 1 base and J by 3 bases, with 14 bases between the two germline ends. CDR3 length: 16 amino acids. In germline, CDR1 is SEHNR, CDR2 FQNEAQ (reference sequence).

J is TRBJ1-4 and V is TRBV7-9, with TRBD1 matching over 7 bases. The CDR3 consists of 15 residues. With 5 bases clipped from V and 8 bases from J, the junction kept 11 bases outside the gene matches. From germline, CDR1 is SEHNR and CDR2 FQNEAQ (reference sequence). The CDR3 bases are TGTGCCAGCAGCCAAGAATTTGACAGGGACGAAAAACTGTTTTTT. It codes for CASSQEFDRDEKLFF.

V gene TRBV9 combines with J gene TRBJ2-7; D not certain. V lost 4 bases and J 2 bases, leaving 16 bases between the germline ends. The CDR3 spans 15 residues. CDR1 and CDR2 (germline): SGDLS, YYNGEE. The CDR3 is CASSQTEWFAYEQYF. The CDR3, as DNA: TGTGCCAGCAGCCAAACGGAGTGGTTTGCCTACGAGCAGTACTTC.

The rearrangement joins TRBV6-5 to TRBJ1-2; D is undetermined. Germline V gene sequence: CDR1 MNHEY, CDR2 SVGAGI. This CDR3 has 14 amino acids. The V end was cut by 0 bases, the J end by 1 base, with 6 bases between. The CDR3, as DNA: TGTGCCAGCAGTTACTCAGCAGTTAACTATGGCTACACCTTC. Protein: CASSYSAVNYGYTF.

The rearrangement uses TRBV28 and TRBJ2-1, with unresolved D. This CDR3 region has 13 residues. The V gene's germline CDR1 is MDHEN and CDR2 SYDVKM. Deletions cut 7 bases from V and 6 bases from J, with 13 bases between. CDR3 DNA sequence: TGTGCCAGCAATAAAAGGACGTTCAATGAGCAGTTCTTC. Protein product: CASNKRTFNEQFF.

CDR3 sequence (DNA): TGTGCCAGCAAAAGACAGGTCGGTTCCCCCAGCTCCTACAATGAGCAGTTCTTC. As protein: CASKRQVGSPSSYNEQFF. The rearrangement uses TRBV28 and TRBJ2-1; possible D gene TRBD1, 6 bases. CDR3 size: 18 residues. The V and J ends lost 7 bases and 0 bases respectively, with 22 bases between them. Germline V gives CDR1 MDHEN, CDR2 SYDVKM. Looking up the rest from reference TRBV28 and TRBJ2-1 gives the full variable domain: DVKVTQSSRYLVKRTGEKVFLECVQDMDHENMFWYRQDPGLGLRLIYFSYDVKMKEKGDIPEGYSVSREKKERFSLILESASTNQTSMYLCASKRQVGSPSSYNEQFFGPGTRLTVL.

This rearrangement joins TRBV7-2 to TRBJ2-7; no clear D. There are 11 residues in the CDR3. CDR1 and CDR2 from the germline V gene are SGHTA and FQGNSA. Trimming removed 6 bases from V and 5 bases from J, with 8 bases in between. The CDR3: CASSRSHEQYF. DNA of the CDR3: TGTGCCAGCAGTCGTTCTCACGAGCAGTACTTC.

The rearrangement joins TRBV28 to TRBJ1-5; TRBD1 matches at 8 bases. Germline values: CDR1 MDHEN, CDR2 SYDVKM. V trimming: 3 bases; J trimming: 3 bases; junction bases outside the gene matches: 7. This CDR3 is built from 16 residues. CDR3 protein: CASSLPGQVNNQPQHF. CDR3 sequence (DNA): TGTGCCAGCAGTTTGCCGGGACAGGTCAACAATCAGCCCCAGCATTTT.

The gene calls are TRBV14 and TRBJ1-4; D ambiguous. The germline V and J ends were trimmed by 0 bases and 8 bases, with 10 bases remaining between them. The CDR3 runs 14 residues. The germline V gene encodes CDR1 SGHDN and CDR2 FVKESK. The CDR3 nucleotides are TGTGCCAGCAGCCAAGATAACGTTCGAGAAAAACTGTTTTTT. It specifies CASSQDNVREKLFF.

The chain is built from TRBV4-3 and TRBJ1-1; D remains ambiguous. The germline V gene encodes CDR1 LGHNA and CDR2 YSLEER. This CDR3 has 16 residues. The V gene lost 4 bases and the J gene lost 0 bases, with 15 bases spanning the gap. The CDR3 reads CASSLIPSLVNTEAFF. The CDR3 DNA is TGCGCCAGCAGCCTCATCCCGAGTTTGGTGAACACTGAAGCTTTCTTT.

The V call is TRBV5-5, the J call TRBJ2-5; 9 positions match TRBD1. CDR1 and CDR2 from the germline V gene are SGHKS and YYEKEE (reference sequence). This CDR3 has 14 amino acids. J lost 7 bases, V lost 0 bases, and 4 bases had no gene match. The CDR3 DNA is TGTGCCAGCAGCTTGGGGGACAGGGAGGGGACCCAGTACTTC. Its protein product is CASSLGDREGTQYF. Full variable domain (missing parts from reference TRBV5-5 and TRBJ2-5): DAGVTQSPTHLIKTRGQQVTLRCSPISGHKSVSWYQQVLGQGPQFIFQYYEKEERGRGNFPDRFSARQFPNYSSELNVNALLLGDSALYLCASSLGDREGTQYFGPGTRLLVL.

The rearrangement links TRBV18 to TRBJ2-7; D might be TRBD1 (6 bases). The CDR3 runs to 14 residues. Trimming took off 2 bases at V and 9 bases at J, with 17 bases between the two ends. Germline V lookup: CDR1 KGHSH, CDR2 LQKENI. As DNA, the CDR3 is TGTGCCAGCTCACCATTAGACAGGATTGAGGGGCAGTACTTC. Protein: CASSPLDRIEGQYF.

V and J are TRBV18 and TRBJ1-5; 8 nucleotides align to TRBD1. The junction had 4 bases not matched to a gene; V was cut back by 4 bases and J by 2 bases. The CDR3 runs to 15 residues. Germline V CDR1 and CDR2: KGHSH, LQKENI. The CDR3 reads CASSRTGQGNQPQHF. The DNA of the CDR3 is TGTGCCAGCTCACGAACGGGACAGGGCAATCAGCCCCAGCATTTT.

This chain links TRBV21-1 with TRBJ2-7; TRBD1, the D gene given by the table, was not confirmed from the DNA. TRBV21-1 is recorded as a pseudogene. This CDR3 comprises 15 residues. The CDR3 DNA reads TGTGCCAGCAGAGAGACAGGCGGACGAACCTACGAGCAGTACTTC. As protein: CASRETGGRTYEQYF.

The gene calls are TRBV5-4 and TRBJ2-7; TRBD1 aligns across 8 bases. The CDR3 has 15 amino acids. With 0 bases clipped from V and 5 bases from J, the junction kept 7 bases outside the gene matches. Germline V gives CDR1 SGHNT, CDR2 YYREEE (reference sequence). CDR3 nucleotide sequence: TGTGCCAGCAGCTTGGCAGGGGGCGATTCAAACGAGCAGTACTTC. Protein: CASSLAGGDSNEQYF.

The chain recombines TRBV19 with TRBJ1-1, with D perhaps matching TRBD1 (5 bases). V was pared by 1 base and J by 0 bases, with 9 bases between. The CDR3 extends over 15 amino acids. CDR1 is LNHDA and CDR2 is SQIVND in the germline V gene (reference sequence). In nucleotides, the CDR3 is TGTGCCAGTAGTATAGGGTCCAGGGTGAACACTGAAGCTTTCTTT. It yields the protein CASSIGSRVNTEAFF.

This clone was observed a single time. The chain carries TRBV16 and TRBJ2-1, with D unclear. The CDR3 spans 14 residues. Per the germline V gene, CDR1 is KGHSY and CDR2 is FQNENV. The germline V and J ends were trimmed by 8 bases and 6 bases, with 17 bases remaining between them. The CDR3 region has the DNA TGTGCCAGCGGGATAGAGGCGGACCTCAATGAGCAGTTCTTC. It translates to CASGIEADLNEQFF.

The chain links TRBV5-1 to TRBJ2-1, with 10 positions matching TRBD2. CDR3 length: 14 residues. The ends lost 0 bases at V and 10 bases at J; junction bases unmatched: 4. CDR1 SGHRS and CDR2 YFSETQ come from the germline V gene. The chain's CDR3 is CASSLVLAGDEQFF. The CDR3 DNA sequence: TGCGCCAGCAGCTTGGTCCTAGCGGGAGACGAGCAGTTCTTC.

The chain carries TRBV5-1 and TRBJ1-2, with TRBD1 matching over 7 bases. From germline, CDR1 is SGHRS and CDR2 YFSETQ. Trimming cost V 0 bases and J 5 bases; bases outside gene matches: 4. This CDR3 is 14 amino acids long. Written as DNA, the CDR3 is TGCGCCAGCAGCTTGGAGGGACAGATTTATGGCTACACCTTC. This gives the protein CASSLEGQIYGYTF.

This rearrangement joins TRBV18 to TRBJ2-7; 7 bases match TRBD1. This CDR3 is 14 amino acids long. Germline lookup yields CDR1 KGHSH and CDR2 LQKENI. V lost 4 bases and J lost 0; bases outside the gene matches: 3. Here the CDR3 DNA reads TGTGCCAGCTCACTAGGGGGCAGCTCCTACGAGCAGTACTTC. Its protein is CASSLGGSSYEQYF.

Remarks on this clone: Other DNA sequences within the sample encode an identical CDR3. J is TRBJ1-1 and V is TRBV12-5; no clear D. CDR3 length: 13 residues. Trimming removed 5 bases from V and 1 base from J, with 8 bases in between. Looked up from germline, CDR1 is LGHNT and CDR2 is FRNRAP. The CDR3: CASGLGGNTEAFF. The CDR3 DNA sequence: TGTGCTAGTGGTCTAGGCGGGAACACTGAAGCTTTCTTT. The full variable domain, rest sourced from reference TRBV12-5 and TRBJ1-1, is DARVTQTPRHKVTEMGQEVTMRCQPILGHNTVFWYRQTMMQGLELLAYFRNRAPLDDSGMPKDRFSAEMPDATLATLKIQPSEPRDSAVYFCASGLGGNTEAFFGQGTRLTVV.

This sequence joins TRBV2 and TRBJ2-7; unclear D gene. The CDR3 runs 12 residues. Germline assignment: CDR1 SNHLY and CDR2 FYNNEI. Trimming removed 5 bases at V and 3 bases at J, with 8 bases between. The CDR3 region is CASSTDGYEQYF. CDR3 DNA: TGTGCCAGCAGTACCGACGGCTACGAGCAGTACTTC.

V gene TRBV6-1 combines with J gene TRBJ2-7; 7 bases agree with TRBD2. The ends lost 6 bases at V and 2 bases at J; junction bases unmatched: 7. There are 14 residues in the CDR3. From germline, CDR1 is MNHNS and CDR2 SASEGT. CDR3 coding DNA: TGTGCCAGCAGGAGGGCTAGCGGACCCTACGAGCAGTACTTC. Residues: CASRRASGPYEQYF.

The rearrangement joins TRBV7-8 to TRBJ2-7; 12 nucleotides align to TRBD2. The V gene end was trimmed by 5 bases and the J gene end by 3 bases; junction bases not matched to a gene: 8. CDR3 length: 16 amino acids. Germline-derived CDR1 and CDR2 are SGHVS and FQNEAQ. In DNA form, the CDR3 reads TGTGCCAGCAGCCGACGGACTAGCGGGGACCTCTACGAGCAGTACTTC. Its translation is CASSRRTSGDLYEQYF.